The rows below give T cell receptor beta chains drawn from one sample of a study of regulatory T cells. Some clones are missing from TCRdb's copy, which holds only in-frame ones; the method was immunoSEQ multiplex PCR. This table has over 25,000 clones, about 93% appearing once. Specimen: conventional CD4+ T cells sorted from blood. These receptors were obtained from a child under 10 years old with CD3G deficiency. Each CDR3 is given with its conserved first and last residue. A D gene is named only where the DNA matches it firmly. Not every row has a clone size; where given, it reads once, few, many or a size class.

>NA|TRBV28|TRBJ2-7|NA
TGTGCCAGCAGTTTCCGCATCGGGGGATTTAGCTCCTACGAGCAGTACTTC
CASSFRIGGFSSYEQYF
>NA|TRBV7-9|TRBJ2-1|once
TGTGCCAGCAGCTTGGGGACAACCGCTCGTCGCAATGAGCAGTTCTTC
CASSLGTTARRNEQFF
>TRBD2|TRBV28|TRBJ2-3|NA
TGTGCCAGCAGTCAAGCGGGGGGGATGAGCACAGATACGCAGTATTTT
CASSQAGGMSTDTQYF
>NA|TRBV28|TRBJ2-3|NA
TGTGCCAGCAGTATCAGGGCCACAGATACGCAGTATTTT
CASSIRATDTQYF
>TRBD2|TRBV18|TRBJ2-1|NA
TGTGCCAGCTCACCACCTCCTTGGAGCGGGAGTGGCAATGAGCAGTTCTTC
CASSPPPWSGSGNEQFF
>NA|TRBV28|TRBJ2-3|NA
TGTGCCAGCAGTTCAGGGGCCTTCACAGATACGCAGTATTTT
CASSSGAFTDTQYF
>TRBD1|TRBV27|TRBJ2-7|NA
TGTGCCAGCTCCAGGACAGGGGGGAGTGGGAACTACGAGCAGTACTTC
CASSRTGGSGNYEQYF
>NA|TRBV5-5|TRBJ2-2|once
TGTGCCAGCAGCTTGGCAGGAACCGGGGAGCTGTTTTTT
CASSLAGTGELFF
>NA|TRBV28|TRBJ1-5|NA
TGTGCCAGCAGATCAACAAGGGGGGTTGGACAGCCCCAGCATTTT
CASRSTRGVGQPQHF
>TRBD2|TRBV28|TRBJ2-1|NA
TGTGCCAGCAGTTCGGGACTAGCGGGAGTCAATGAGCAGTTCTTC
CASSSGLAGVNEQFF
>TRBD1|TRBV19|TRBJ2-6|NA
TGTGCCAGTAGTATAGGGACAGGGAGCTCTGGGGCCAACGTCCTGACTTTC
CASSIGTGSSGANVLTF
>NA|TRBV6-1|TRBJ2-7|NA
TGTGCCAGCACCGGGAGCTCAGGGGGGCAGTACTTC
CASTGSSGGQYF
>NA|TRBV7-6|TRBJ2-7|NA
TGTGCCAGCAGCTTGGGAGACGAGCAGTACTTC
CASSLGDEQYF
>TRBD2|TRBV11-2|TRBJ2-5|NA
TGTGCCAGCCCACCCAAGACAGCGATAGCGGGAACGGGGCAAGAGACCCAGTACTTC
CASPPKTAIAGTGQETQYF
>TRBD1|TRBV5-1|TRBJ2-1|NA
TGCGCCAGCAGGAGGGGACAGGGGGGCCTCAATGAGCAGTTCTTC
CASRRGQGGLNEQFF
>TRBD2|TRBV28|TRBJ2-7|NA
TGTGCCAGCAGTTTAACGGGAGGGCCTTCCTACGAGCAGTACTTC
CASSLTGGPSYEQYF
>NA|TRBV5-1|TRBJ2-7|NA
TGCGCCAGCAGCTTGGATCCAGCGGCGAAGGCTTACGAGCAGTACTTC
CASSLDPAAKAYEQYF